Listed here are 10 T cell receptor beta chains from one sample, sequenced in a study of T cell responses to AZD1222 COVID-19 vaccine. Here immunoSEQ multiplex PCR was the method, and the copy in TCRdb shows in-frame clones only, minus some. The sample has 150,000 or so clones, 80% to 90% seen once. Sequencing used peripheral blood, obtained on day 0 of AZD1222 vaccination. The receptors come from an adult in good health.

The V call is TRBV4-3, the J call TRBJ2-3; 12 bases are shared with TRBD2. The junction had 8 bases not matched to a gene; V was cut back by 4 bases and J by 6 bases. This CDR3 is 16 amino acids long. Germline values: CDR1 LGHNA, CDR2 YSLEER. Written as DNA, the CDR3 is TGCGCCAGCAGCCCGGGACAGCTAGCGGGAGGGGATACGCAGTATTTT. This sequence encodes CASSPGQLAGGDTQYF.

The V and J genes are TRBV7-9 and TRBJ1-2; D not certain. The CDR3 sequence is 13 residues long. Germline V gene sequence: CDR1 SEHNR, CDR2 FQNEAQ (reference sequence). Trimming stripped 0 bases from V and 8 bases from J, with 10 bases between. The CDR3 bases are TGTGCCAGCAGCTTAGCTGGTCTGAGCGGCTACACCTTC. This sequence encodes CASSLAGLSGYTF.

The chain couples TRBV7-9 to TRBJ1-4; no firm D call. V gave up 4 bases and J gave up 8 bases, with 14 bases separating them. The CDR3 sequence is 14 residues long. Germline CDR1 and CDR2: SEHNR and FQNEAQ (reference sequence). The CDR3 nucleotides read TGTGCCAGCAGCTCGCATAGCGGGGTAGAAAAACTGTTTTTT. It yields the protein CASSSHSGVEKLFF.

In nucleotides, the CDR3 is TGTGCCAGCAAGTTTGGCAGCGGCCTCCCCTACGAGCAGTACTTC. It codes for CASKFGSGLPYEQYF. The chain has TRBV27 and TRBJ2-7; D perhaps matches TRBD2 (5 bases). The V gene lost 7 bases and the J gene lost 2 bases, with 18 bases spanning the gap. Germline V gene data show CDR1 as MNHEY and CDR2 as SMNVEV (reference sequence). This CDR3 contains 15 residues.

V is TRBV18 and J is TRBJ2-3; 8 bases map to TRBD1. The junction had 10 bases not matched to a gene; V was cut back by 5 bases and J by 0 bases. CDR3 length: 17 amino acids. Germline lookup yields CDR1 KGHSH and CDR2 LQKENI. CDR3 protein: CASSTTGGLSSTDTQYF. CDR3 nucleotides: TGTGCCAGCTCAACCACAGGGGGTCTCTCGAGCACAGATACGCAGTATTTT.

The V call is TRBV4-2, the J call TRBJ1-2; weak D call: TRBD1 (5 bases). Germline CDR1 LGHNA, CDR2 YNFKEQ. The ends were cut back, 1 base at V and 3 bases at J, with 6 bases in the middle. This CDR3 comprises 13 residues. CDR3 residues: CASSQGGDYGYTF. CDR3 sequence (DNA): TGTGCCAGCAGCCAAGGGGGCGACTATGGCTACACCTTC.

The J gene is TRBJ2-2, the V gene TRBV6-5, with TRBD1 matching over 8 bases. Germline V gives CDR1 MNHEY, CDR2 SVGAGI. There are 15 residues in the CDR3. V lost 7 bases and J lost 3; bases outside the gene matches: 7. CDR3 DNA: TGTGCCAGCACCCCCCAGGGGGCGGACACCGGGGAGCTGTTTTTT. Translation gives CASTPQGADTGELFF.

The gene calls are TRBV4-3 and TRBJ1-5; D possibly corresponds to TRBD1 (6 bases). The CDR3 covers 17 residues. Trimming pared 4 bases from V and 4 bases from J, leaving 20 bases between. The germline CDR1 and CDR2 sequences are LGHNA and YSLEER. CDR3 nucleotide sequence: TGCGCCAGCAGCCGGGCTCCGGGGGGCGGACGAAATCAGCCCCAGCATTTT. Its protein is CASSRAPGGGRNQPQHF.

The chain couples TRBV28 to TRBJ2-7, with D possibly called TRBD1 or TRBD2 (6 bases each). The CDR3 runs to 20 residues. The V gene's germline CDR1 is MDHEN and CDR2 SYDVKM. V gave up 3 bases and J gave up 0 bases, with 27 bases separating them. CDR3 sequence: CASSFTGPGGISAFSYEQYF. DNA for the CDR3: TGTGCCAGCAGTTTCACAGGGCCCGGGGGTATAAGCGCTTTCTCCTACGAGCAGTACTTC.

Only one count was recorded for this clone. The chain uses TRBV6-5 and TRBJ2-7; possible D gene TRBD1, 6 bases. Trimming shortened V by 0 bases and J by 4 bases, and 16 bases separated the two germline ends. The length of the CDR3 is 16 residues. Germline V gene sequence: CDR1 MNHEY, CDR2 SVGAGI. The CDR3 DNA reads as TGTGCCAGCAGTTACTCGGTTTTGGGGGCAGGTTACGAGCAGTACTTC. Translation gives CASSYSVLGAGYEQYF.